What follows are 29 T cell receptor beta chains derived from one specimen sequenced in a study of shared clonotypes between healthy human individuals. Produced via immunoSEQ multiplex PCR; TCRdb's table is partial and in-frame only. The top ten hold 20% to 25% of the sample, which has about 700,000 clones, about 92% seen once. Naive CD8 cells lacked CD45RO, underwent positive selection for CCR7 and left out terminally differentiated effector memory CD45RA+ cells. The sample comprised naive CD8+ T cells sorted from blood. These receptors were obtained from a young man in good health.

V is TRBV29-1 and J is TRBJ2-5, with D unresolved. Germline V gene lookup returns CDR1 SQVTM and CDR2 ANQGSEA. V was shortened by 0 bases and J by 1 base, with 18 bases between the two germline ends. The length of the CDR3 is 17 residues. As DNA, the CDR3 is TGCAGCGTTGAAGATCGTCCTTTGGGCGGCCCCCAAGAGACCCAGTACTTC. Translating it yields CSVEDRPLGGPQETQYF.

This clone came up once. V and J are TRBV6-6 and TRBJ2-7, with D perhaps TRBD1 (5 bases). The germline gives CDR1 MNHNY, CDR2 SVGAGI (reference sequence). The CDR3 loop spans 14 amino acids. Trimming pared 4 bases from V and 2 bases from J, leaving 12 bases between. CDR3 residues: CASSSRVGTYEQYF. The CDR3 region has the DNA TGTGCCAGCAGTTCCAGGGTAGGCACCTACGAGCAGTACTTC.

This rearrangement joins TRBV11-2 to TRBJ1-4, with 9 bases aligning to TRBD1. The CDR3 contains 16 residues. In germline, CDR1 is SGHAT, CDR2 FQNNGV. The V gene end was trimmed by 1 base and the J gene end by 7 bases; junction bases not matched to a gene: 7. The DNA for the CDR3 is TGTGCCAGCAGCTTAGGACAGGGGGAGTCTGGTGAAAAACTGTTTTTT. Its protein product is CASSLGQGESGEKLFF.

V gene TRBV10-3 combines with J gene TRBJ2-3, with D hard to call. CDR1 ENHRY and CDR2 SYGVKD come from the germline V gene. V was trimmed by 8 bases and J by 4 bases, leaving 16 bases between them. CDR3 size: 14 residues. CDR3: CAIGPSRVPDTQYF. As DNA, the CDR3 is TGTGCCATCGGCCCGTCTCGGGTCCCAGATACGCAGTATTTT.

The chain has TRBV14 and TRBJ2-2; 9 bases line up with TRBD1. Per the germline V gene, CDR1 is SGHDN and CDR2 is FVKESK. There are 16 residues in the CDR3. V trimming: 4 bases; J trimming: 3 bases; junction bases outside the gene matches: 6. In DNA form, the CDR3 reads TGTGCCAGCAGCCCGCGGACAGGGGAAGACACCGGGGAGCTGTTTTTT. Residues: CASSPRTGEDTGELFF.

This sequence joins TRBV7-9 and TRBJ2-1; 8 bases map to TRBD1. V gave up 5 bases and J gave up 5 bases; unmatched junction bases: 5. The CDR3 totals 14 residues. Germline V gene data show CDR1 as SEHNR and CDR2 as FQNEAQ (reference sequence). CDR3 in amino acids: CASSATTGDNEQFF. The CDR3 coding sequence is TGTGCCAGCAGCGCGACGACAGGGGACAATGAGCAGTTCTTC.

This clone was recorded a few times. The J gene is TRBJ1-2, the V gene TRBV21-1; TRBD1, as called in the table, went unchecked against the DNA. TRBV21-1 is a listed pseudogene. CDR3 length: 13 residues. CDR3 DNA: TGTGCCAGCAGAAAAAGGGGGAGCTATGGCTACACCTTC. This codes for CASRKRGSYGYTF.

The CDR3 bases are TGCACCTTTAGCGGGAGTAATTCCAATGAGCAGTTCTTC. Translating it yields CTFSGSNSNEQFF. V and J are TRBV29-1 and TRBJ2-1; TRBD2 aligns across 9 bases. Germline CDR1 SQVTM, CDR2 ANQGSEA. There are 13 residues in the CDR3.

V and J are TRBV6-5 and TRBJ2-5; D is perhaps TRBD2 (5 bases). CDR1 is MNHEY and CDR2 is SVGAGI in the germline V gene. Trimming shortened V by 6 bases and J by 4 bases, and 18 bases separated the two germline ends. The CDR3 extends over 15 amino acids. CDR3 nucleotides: TGTGCCAGCAGGCTTCTACCTAGCCAACCAGAGACCCAGTACTTC. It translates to CASRLLPSQPETQYF.

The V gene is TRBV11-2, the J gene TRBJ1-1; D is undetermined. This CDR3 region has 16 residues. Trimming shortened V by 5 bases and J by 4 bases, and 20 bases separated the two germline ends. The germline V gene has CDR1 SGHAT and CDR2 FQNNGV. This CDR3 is CASSTDRTAWGTEAFF. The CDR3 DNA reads TGTGCCAGCAGCACAGACCGGACGGCCTGGGGCACTGAAGCTTTCTTT.

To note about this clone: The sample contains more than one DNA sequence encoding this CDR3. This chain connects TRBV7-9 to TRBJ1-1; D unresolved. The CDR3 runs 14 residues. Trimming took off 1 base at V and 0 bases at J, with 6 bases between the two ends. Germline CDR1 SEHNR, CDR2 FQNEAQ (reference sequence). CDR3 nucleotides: TGTGCCAGCAGCTTAGGTCCATTGAACACTGAAGCTTTCTTT. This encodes CASSLGPLNTEAFF.

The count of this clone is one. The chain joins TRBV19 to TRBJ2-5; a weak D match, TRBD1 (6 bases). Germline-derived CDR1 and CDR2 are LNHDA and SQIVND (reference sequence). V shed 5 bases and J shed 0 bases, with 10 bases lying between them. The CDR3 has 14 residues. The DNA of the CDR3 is TGTGCCAGTAGTCCATGGACAGACCAAGAGACCCAGTACTTC. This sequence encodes CASSPWTDQETQYF.

The CDR3 DNA follows: TGTGCCAGCAGTTTCCGGGGACCCACCTCCTACGAGCAGTACTTC. Amino acid sequence: CASSFRGPTSYEQYF. The chain couples TRBV28 to TRBJ2-7, with D tentatively TRBD1 or TRBD2 (5 bases each). V lost 3 bases to trimming and J lost 0 bases, with 12 bases between them. The CDR3 has 15 residues. Germline V gene data show CDR1 as MDHEN and CDR2 as SYDVKM.

This CDR3 reads CAISDSGEEQYF. CDR3 nucleotide sequence: TGTGCCATCAGTGATTCAGGGGAAGAGCAGTACTTC. V gene TRBV10-3 combines with J gene TRBJ2-7, with D possibly TRBD1 on 6 matching bases. Deletions cut 3 bases from V and 7 bases from J, with 10 bases between. The CDR3 runs to 12 residues. From germline, CDR1 is ENHRY and CDR2 SYGVKD.

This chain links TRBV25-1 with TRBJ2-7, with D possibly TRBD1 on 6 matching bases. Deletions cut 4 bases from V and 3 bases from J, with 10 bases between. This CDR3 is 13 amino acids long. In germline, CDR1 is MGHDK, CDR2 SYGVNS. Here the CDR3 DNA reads TGTGCCAGCAGTGCGTCAGGGGACTACGAGCAGTACTTC. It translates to CASSASGDYEQYF.

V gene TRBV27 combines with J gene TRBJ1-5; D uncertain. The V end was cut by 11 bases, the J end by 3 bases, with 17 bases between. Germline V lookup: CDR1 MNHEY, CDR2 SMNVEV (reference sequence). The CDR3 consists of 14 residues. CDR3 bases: TGTGCCGCCGGTAGCGGTCTGGTCAATCAGCCCCAGCATTTT. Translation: CAAGSGLVNQPQHF.

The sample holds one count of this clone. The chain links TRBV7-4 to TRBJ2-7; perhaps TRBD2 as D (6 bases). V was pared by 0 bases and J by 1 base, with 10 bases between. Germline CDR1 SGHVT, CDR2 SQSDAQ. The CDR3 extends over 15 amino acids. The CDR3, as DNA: TGTGCCAGCAGCTTAGCGGGAGGTTTTTCCTACGAGCAGTACTTC. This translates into CASSLAGGFSYEQYF.

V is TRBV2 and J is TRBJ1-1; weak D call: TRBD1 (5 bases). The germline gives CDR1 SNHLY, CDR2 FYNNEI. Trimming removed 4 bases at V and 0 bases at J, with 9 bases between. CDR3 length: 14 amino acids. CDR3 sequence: CASSAGGMNTEAFF. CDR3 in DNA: TGTGCCAGCAGTGCGGGGGGAATGAACACTGAAGCTTTCTTT.

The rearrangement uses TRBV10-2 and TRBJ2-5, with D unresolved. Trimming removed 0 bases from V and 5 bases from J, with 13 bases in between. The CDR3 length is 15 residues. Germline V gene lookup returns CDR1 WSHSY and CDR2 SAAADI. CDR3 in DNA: TGCGCCAGCAGTGAGTCGAAGGTTAGAGCGGAGACCCAGTACTTC. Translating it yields CASSESKVRAETQYF.

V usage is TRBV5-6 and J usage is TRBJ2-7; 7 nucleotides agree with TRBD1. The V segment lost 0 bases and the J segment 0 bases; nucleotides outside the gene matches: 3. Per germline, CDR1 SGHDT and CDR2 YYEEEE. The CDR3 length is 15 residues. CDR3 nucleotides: TGTGCCAGCAGCTTGGACAGGGGATTCTCCTACGAGCAGTACTTC. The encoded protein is CASSLDRGFSYEQYF.

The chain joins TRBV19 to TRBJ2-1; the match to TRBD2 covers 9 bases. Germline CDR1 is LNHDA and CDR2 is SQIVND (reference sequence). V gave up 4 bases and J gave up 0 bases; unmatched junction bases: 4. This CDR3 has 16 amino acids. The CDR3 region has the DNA TGTGCCAGTAGTACAAGCGGGAGGCGCTCCTACAATGAGCAGTTCTTC. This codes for CASSTSGRRSYNEQFF.

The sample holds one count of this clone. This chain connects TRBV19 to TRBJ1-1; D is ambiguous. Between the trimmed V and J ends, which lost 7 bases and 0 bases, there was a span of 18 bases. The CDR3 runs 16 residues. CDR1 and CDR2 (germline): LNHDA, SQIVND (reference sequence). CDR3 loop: CASISRRGQVNTEAFF. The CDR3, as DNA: TGTGCCAGTATAAGCAGGCGGGGTCAGGTGAACACTGAAGCTTTCTTT. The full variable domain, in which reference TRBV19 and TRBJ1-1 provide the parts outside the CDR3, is DGGITQSPKYLFRKEGQNVTLSCEQNLNHDAMYWYRQDPGQGLRLIYYSQIVNDFQKGDIAEGYSVSREKKESFPLTVTSAQKNPTAFYLCASISRRGQVNTEAFFGQGTRLTVV.

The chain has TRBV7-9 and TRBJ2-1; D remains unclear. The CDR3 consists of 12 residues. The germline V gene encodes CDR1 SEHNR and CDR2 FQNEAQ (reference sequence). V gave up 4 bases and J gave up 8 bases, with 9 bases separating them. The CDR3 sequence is CASSSLADEQFF. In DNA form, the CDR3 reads TGTGCCAGCAGCTCCCTCGCGGATGAGCAGTTCTTC.

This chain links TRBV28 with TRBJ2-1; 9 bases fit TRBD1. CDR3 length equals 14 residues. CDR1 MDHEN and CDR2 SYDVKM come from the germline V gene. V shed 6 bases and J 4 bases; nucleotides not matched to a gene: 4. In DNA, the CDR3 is TGTGCCAGCAGGACAGGGGGTGAGTACAATGAGCAGTTCTTC. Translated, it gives CASRTGGEYNEQFF.

This chain's CDR3 is CATSRDGTSEYNEQFF. As DNA, the CDR3 is TGTGCCACCAGCAGAGATGGGACTAGCGAGTACAATGAGCAGTTCTTC. The chain links TRBV15 to TRBJ2-1; TRBD2 matches 10 bases. The CDR3 contains 16 residues. With 0 bases clipped from V and 4 bases from J, the junction kept 3 bases outside the gene matches. The V gene's germline CDR1 is LNHNV and CDR2 YYDKDF (reference sequence).

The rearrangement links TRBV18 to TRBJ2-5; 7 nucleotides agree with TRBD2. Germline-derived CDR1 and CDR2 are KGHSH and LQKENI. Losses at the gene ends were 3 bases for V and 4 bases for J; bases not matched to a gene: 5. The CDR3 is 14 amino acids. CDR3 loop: CASSPRRERETQYF. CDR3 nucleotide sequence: TGTGCCAGCTCACCTAGGCGGGAGAGAGAGACCCAGTACTTC.

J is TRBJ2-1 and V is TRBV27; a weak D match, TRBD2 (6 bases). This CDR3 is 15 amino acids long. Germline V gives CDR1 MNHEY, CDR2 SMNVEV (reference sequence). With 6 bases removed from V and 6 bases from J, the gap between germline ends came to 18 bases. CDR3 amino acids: CASRTAGRTSNEQFF. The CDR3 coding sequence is TGTGCCAGCAGGACCGCGGGACGGACTTCCAATGAGCAGTTCTTC.

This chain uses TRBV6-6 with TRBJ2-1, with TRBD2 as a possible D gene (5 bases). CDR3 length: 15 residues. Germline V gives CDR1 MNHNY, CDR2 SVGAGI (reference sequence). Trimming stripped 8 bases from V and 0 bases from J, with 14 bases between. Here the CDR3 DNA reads TGTGCCAGCGCCTTGAAAACTAGCTCCTACAATGAGCAGTTCTTC. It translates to CASALKTSSYNEQFF.

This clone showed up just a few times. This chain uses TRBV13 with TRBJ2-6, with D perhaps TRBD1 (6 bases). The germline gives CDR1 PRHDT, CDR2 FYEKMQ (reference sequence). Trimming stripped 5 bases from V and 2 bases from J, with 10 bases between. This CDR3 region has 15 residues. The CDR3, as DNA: TGTGCCAGCAGCCTTCACAGGGCTGGGGCCAACGTCCTGACTTTC. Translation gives CASSLHRAGANVLTF.